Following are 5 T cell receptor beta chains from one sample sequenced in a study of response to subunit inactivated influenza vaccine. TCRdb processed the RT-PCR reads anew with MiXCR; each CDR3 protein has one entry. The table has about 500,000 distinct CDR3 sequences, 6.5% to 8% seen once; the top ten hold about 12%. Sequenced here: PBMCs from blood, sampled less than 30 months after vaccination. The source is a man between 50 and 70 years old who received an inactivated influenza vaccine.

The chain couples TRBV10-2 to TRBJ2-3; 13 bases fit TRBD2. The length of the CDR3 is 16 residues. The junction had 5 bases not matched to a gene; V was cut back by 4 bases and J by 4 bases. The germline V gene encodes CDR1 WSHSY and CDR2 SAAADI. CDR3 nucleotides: TGCGCCAGCAGTGGGGGACTAGCGGGGCGCGCAGATACGCAGTATTTT. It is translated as CASSGGLAGRADTQYF.

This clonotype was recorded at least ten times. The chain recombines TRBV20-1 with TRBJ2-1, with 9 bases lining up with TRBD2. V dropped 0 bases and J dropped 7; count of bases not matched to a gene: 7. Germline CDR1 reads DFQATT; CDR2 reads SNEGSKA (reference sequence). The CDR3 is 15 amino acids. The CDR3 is CSARDGGTSINEQFF. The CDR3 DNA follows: TGCAGTGCTAGAGACGGCGGGACTAGCATTAATGAGCAGTTCTTC.

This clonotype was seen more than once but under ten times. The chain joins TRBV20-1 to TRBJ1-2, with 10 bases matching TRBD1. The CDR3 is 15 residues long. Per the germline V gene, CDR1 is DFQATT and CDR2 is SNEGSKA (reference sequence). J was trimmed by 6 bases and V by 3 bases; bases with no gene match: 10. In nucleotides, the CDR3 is TGCAGTGCTAGTGGGACAGGGGTTCGGGGGCATGGCTACACCTTC. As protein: CSASGTGVRGHGYTF.

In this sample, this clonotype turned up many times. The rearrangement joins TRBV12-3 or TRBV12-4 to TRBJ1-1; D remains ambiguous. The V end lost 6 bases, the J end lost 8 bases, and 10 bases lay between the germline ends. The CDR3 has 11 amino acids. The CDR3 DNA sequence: TGTGCCAGCAGCGGTCCGGGAGAAGCTTTCTTT. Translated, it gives CASSGPGEAFF.

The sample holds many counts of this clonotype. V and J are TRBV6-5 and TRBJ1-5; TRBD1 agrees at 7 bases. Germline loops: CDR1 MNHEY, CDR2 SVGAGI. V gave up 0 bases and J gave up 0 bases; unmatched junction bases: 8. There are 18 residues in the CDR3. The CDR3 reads CASSYSDRNLYSNQPQHF. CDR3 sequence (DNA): TGTGCCAGCAGTTACTCGGACAGGAACTTATATAGCAATCAGCCCCAGCATTTT.